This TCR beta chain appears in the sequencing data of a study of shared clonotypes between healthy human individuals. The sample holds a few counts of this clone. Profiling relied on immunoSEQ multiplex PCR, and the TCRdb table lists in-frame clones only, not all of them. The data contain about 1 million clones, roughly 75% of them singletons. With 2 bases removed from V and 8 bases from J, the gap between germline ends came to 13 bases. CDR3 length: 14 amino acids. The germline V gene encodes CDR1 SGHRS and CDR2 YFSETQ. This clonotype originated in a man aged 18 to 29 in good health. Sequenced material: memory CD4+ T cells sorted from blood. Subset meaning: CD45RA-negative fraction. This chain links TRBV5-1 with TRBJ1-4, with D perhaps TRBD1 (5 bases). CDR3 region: CASSFGAPSEKLFF. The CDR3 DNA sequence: TGCGCCAGCAGCTTCGGGGCCCCCTCCGAAAAACTGTTTTTT.